This T cell receptor beta chain was sequenced in a study of cytomegalovirus exposure and HLA in healthy donors. CDR1 is SNHLY, CDR2 FYNNEI, per germline. The CDR3 has 11 amino acids. V lost 6 bases and J lost 5, with 4 bases in between. This clone came up a few times. The data were produced by immunoSEQ multiplex PCR, yet TCRdb's version contains in-frame clones alone and is incomplete. The sample consists of roughly 150,000 clones, just under 90% of them appearing once. The sequence was collected from a man between 18 and 29 years old in good health and CMV-seropositive. The chain employs TRBV2 and TRBJ2-2; no clear D. What was sequenced was PBMCs. CDR3 in DNA: TGTGCCAGCAGCCAGACCGGGGAGCTGTTTTTT. This sequence encodes CASSQTGELFF.